This TCR beta chain was sequenced for a study of blood T cell repertoires in COVID-19. On the study more broadly: Whether acute or convalescent, the COVID-19 samples came from the United States, Italy and Spain. Sources were T cells, B-cell-depleted T cells, or PBMCs; the material itself was cDNA or gDNA.

Individuals drawn from approximately 26 US areas were about 18 to 100 years old. For recovered donors of Cohort 3, there were two negative PCRs, clearance, or symptom resolution. Profiling relied on immunoSEQ multiplex PCR, and the TCRdb table lists in-frame clones only, not all of them. The sample shows approximately 300,000 clones, around 87% of them seen only once. Looked up from germline, CDR1 is SEHNR and CDR2 is FQNEAQ (reference sequence). V was pared by 5 bases and J by 6 bases, with 10 bases of the junction left unmatched. This CDR3 spans 16 amino acids. This sequence originates from a woman aged 25 to 39 who had recovered from COVID-19. The genes are TRBV7-9 and TRBJ2-2; 9 bases align to TRBD1. Sequenced: PBMCs or T cells enriched from blood (not recorded which). The CDR3 spells CASSHTGGMRAGELFF. CDR3 DNA: TGTGCCAGCAGCCATACAGGGGGCATGAGAGCCGGGGAGCTGTTTTTT.